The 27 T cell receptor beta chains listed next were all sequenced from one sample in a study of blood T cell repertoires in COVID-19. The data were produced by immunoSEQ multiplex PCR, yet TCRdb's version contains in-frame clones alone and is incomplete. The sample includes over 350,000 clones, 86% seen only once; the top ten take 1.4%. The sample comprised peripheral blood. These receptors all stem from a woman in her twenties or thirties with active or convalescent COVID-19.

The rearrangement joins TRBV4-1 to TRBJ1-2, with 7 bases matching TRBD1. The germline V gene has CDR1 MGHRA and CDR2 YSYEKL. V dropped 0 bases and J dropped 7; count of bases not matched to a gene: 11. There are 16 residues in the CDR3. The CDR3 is CASSQEGSGGLSGYTF. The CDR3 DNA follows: TGCGCCAGCAGCCAAGAAGGCTCAGGGGGGCTTTCTGGCTACACCTTC.

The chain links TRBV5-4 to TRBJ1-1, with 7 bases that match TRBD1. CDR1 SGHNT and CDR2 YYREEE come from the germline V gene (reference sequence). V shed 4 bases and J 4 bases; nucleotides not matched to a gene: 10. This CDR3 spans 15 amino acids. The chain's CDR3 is CASSTLPDRATEAFF. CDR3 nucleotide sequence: TGTGCCAGCAGCACGCTACCAGACAGGGCCACTGAAGCTTTCTTT.

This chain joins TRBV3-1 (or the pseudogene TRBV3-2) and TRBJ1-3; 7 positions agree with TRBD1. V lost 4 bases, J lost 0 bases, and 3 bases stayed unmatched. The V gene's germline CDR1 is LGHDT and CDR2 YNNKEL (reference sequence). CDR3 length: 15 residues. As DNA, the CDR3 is TGTGCCAGCAGCCTGCGGACAGGCTCTGGAAACACCATATATTTT. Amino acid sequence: CASSLRTGSGNTIYF.

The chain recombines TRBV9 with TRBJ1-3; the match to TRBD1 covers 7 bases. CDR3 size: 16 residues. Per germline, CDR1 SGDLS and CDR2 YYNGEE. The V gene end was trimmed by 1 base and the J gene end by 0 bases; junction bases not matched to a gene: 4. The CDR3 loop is CASSVSDRASGNTIYF. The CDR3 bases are TGTGCCAGCAGCGTATCAGACAGGGCCTCTGGAAACACCATATATTTT.

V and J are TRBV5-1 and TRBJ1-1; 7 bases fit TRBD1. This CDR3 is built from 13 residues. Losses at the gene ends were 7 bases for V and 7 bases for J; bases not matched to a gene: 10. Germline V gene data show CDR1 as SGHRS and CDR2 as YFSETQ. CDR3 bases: TGCGCCAGCCGACGACAGGGTATCTATGAAGCTTTCTTT. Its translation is CASRRQGIYEAFF.

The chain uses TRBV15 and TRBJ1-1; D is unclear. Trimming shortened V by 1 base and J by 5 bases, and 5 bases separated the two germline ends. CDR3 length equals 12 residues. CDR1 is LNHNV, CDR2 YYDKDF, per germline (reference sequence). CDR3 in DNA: TGTGCCACCAGCAGAGGAGATACTGAAGCTTTCTTT. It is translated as CATSRGDTEAFF.

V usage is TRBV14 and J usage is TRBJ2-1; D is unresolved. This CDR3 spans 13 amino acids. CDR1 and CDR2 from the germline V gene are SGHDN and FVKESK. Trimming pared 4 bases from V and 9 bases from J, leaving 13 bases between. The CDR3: CASSPLTLGEQFF. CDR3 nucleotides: TGTGCCAGCAGCCCCCTTACTCTCGGTGAGCAGTTCTTC. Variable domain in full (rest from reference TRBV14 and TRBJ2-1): EAGVTQFPSHSVIEKGQTVTLRCDPISGHDNLYWYRRVMGKEIKFLLHFVKESKQDESGMPNNRFLAERTGGTYSTLKVQPAELEDSGVYFCASSPLTLGEQFFGPGTRLTVL.

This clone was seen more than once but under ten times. The DNA of the CDR3 is TGCGCCAGCAGCTTGACCACCGGGACAGGAGGCAACGAGCAGTACTTC. Translated: CASSLTTGTGGNEQYF. This sequence joins TRBV5-1 and TRBJ2-7; the match to TRBD1 covers 8 bases. CDR3 length: 16 residues. The J segment lost 5 bases and the V segment lost 1 base, leaving 11 bases of the junction unmatched. From germline, CDR1 is SGHRS and CDR2 YFSETQ.

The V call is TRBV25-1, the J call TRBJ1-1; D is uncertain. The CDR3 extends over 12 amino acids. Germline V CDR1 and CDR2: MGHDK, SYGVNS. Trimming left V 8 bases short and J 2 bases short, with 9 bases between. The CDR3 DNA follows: TGTGCCAGCGCCCCAGATAACACTGAAGCTTTCTTT. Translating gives CASAPDNTEAFF.

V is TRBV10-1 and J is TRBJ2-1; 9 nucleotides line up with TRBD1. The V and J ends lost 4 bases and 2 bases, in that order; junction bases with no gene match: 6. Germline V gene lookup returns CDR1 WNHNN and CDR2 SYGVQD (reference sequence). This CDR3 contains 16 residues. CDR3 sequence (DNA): TGCGCCAGCAGTGGACTTACAGGGGGCCCCTACAATGAGCAGTTCTTC. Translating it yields CASSGLTGGPYNEQFF.

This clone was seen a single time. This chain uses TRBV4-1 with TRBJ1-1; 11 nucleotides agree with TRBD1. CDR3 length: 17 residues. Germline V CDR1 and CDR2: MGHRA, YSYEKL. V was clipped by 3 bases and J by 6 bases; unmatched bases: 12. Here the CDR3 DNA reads TGCGCCAGCAGCCAGGTGTTCAGCGGGACAGGGGGTTCTGAAGCTTTCTTT. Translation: CASSQVFSGTGGSEAFF.

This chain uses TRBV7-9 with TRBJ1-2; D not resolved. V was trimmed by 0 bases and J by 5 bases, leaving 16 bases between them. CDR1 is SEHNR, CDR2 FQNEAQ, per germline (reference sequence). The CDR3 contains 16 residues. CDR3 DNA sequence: TGTGCCAGCAGCTTAGCGCGGGCCTCAGGCGGATATGGCTACACCTTC. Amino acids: CASSLARASGGYGYTF.

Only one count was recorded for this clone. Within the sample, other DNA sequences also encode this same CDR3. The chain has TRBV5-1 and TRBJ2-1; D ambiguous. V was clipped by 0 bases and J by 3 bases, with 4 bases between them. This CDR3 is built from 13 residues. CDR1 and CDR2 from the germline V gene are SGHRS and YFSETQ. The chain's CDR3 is CASSLDSYNEQFF. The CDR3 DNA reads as TGCGCCAGCAGCTTGGACAGCTACAATGAGCAGTTCTTC.

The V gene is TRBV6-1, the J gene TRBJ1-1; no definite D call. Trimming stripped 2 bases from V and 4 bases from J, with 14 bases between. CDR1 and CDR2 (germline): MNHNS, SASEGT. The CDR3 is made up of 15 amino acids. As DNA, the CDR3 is TGTGCCAGCAGTGAACGCAAGGTTCCAGGCACTGAAGCTTTCTTT. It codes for CASSERKVPGTEAFF.

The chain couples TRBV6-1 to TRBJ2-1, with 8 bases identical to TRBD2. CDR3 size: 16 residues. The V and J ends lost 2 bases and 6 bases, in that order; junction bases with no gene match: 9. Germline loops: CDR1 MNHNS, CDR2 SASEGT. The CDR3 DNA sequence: TGTGCCAGCAGTGAATTACGCGGGGGGCAACGCAATGAGCAGTTCTTC. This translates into CASSELRGGQRNEQFF.

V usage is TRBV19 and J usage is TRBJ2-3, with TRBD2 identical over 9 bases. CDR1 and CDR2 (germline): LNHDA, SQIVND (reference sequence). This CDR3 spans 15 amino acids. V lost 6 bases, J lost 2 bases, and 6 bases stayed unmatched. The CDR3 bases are TGTGCCAGTAGGCAAGCGGGGGGTAACACAGATACGCAGTATTTT. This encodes CASRQAGGNTDTQYF.

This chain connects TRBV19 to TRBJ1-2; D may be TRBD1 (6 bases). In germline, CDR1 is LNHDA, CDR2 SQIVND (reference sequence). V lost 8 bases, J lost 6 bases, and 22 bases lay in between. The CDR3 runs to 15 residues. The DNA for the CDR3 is TGTGCCAGTGGTTCCAACAGGGAGGGCAGAGATGGCTACACCTTC. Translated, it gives CASGSNREGRDGYTF. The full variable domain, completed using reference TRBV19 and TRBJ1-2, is DGGITQSPKYLFRKEGQNVTLSCEQNLNHDAMYWYRQDPGQGLRLIYYSQIVNDFQKGDIAEGYSVSREKKESFPLTVTSAQKNPTAFYLCASGSNREGRDGYTFGSGTRLTVV.

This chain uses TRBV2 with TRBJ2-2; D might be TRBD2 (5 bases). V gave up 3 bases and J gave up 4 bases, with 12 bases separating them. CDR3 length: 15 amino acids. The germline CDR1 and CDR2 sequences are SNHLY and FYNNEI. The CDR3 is CASSDSGGGTGELFF. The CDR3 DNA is TGTGCCAGCAGTGACTCAGGAGGCGGCACCGGGGAGCTGTTTTTT.

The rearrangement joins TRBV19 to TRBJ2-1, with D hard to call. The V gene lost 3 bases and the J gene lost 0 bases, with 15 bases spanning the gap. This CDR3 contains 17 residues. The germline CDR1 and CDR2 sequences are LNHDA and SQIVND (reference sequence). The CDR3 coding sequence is TGTGCCAGTAGTATTTACGGCGGATCAAGCTCCTACAATGAGCAGTTCTTC. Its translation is CASSIYGGSSSYNEQFF.

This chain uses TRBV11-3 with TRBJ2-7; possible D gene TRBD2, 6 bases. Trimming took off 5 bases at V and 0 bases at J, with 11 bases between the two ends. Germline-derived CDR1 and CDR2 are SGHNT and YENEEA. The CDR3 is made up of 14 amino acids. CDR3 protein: CASSPATSSYEQYF. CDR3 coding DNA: TGTGCCAGCAGCCCTGCGACTAGCTCCTACGAGCAGTACTTC.

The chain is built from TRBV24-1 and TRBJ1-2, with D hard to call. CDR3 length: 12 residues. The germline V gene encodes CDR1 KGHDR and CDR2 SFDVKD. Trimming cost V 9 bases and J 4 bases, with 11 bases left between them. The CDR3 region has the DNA TGTGCCACCGTGGAGGGCAGCTATGGCTACACCTTC. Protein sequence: CATVEGSYGYTF.

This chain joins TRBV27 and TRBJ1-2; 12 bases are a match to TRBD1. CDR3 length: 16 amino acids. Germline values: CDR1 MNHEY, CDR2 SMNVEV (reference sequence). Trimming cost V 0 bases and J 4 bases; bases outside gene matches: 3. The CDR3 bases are TGTGCCAGCAGTTTATCGGGACAGGGGGCCGGCTATGGCTACACCTTC. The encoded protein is CASSLSGQGAGYGYTF.

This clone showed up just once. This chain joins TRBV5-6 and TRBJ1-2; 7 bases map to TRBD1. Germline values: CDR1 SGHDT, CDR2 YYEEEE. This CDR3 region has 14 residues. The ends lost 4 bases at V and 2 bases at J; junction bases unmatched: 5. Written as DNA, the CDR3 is TGTGCCAGCAGCACGGGACAGATAAACTATGGCTACACCTTC. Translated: CASSTGQINYGYTF.

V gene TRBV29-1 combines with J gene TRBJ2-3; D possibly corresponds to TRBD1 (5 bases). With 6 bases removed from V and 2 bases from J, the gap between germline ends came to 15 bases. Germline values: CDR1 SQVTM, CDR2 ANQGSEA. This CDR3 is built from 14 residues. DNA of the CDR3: TGCAGCGTCGGAGACAGCATACTCACAGATACGCAGTATTTT. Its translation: CSVGDSILTDTQYF.

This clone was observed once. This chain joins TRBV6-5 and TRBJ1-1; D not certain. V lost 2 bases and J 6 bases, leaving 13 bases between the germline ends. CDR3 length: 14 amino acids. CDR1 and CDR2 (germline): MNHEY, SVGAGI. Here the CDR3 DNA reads TGTGCCAGCAGTTACGACGCAGGTACGGCTGAAGCTTTCTTT. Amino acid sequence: CASSYDAGTAEAFF.

CDR3 protein: CASSEGWEGDYGYTF. The CDR3 DNA follows: TGTGCCAGCAGTGAGGGGTGGGAGGGGGACTATGGCTACACCTTC. The chain uses TRBV6-1 and TRBJ1-2; maybe TRBD1 (6 bases). The germline gives CDR1 MNHNS, CDR2 SASEGT. The CDR3 extends over 15 amino acids. The V and J ends lost 3 bases and 3 bases respectively, with 14 bases between them.

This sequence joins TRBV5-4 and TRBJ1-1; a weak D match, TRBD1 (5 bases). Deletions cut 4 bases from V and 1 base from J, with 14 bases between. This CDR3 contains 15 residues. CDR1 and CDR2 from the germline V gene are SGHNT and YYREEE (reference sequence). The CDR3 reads CASSPQQGANTEAFF. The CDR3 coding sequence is TGTGCCAGCAGCCCTCAGCAGGGTGCGAACACTGAAGCTTTCTTT.